Here is one T cell receptor (beta chain) with its context. Antigen: not known. The data belong to a study of T cells in Graves' hyperthyroidism and ophthalmopathy. Overall study findings and caveats: Most clonotypes expanded in thyroid above 0.001 were likewise present in blood. Prediction of ophthalmopathy progression came a median around 6 months pre-onset.

Researchers amplified the TCR beta CDR3 regions from RNA transcripts. The TCR CDR3 first-round RT-PCR relied on the HTBI primer set. TCRdb analysed the multiplex PCR reads with MiXCR anew, one entry per CDR3 protein. This sample has fewer than 250,000 distinct CDR3 sequences, with over 20% found just once. Investigators excluded patients with uncontrolled infection, other autoimmune disease, pregnancy or lactation. Every diagnosis used clinical symptoms, serum thyroxine and TRAb, thyroid ultrasound and orbital computed tomography. Germline CDR1 reads KGHDR; CDR2 reads SFDVKD. Trimming took off 2 bases at V and 6 bases at J, with 12 bases between the two ends. CDR3 length: 14 amino acids.

The sequencing sample was made of blood. The chain combines TRBV24-1 with TRBJ1-2; D is unclear. The clonotype comes from a woman between 40 and 55 years old with Graves' ophthalmopathy. This chain's CDR3 is CATSDSWAADGYTF. The CDR3 bases are TGTGCCACCAGTGATTCGTGGGCCGCTGATGGCTACACCTTC.